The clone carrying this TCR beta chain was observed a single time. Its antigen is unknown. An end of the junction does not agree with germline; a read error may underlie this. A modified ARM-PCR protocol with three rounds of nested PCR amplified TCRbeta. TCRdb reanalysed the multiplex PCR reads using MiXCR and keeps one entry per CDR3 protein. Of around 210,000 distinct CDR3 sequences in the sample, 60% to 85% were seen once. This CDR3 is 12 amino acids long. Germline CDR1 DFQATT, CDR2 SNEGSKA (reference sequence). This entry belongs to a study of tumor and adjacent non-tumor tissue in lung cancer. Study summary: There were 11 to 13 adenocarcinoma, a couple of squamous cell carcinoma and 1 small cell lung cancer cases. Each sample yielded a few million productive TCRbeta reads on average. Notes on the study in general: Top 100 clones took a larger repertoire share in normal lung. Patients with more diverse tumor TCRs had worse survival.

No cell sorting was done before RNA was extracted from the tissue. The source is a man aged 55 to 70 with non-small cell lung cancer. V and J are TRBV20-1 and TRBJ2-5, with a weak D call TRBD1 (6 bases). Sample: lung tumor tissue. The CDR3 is CNANRDQETQYF. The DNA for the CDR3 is TGCAATGCTAACAGGGATCAAGAGACCCAGTACTTC.